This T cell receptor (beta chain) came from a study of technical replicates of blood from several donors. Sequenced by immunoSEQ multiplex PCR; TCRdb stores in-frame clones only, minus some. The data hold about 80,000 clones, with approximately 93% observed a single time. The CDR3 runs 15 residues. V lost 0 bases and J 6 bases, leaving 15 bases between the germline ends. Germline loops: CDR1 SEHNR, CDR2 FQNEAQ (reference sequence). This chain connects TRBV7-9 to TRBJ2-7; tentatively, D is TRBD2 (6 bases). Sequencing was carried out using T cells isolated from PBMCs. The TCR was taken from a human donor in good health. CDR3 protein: CASSLANFGGSEQYF. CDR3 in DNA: TGTGCCAGCAGCTTAGCCAATTTCGGGGGTAGCGAGCAGTACTTC.